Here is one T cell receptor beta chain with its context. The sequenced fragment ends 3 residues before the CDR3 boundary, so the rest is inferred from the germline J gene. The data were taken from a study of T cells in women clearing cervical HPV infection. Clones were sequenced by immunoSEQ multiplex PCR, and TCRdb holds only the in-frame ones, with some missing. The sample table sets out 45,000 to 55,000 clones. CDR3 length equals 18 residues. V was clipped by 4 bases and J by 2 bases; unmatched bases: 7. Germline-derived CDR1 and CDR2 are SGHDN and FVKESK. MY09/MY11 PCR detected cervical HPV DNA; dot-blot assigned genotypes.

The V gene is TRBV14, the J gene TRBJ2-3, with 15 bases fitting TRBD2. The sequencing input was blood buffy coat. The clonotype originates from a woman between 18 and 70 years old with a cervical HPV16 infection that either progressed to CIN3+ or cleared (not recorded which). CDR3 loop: CASSRLGLAGGLTDTQYF. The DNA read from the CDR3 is TGTGCCAGCAGCCGTCTGGGACTAGCGGGGGGCCTCACAGATACG.